What follows is one T cell receptor (beta chain) and its context. The data were taken from a study of blood T cell repertoires in COVID-19. Study-wide background: Acute and convalescent COVID-19 specimens originated in the United States, Italy and Spain. T cells, B-cell-depleted T cells, or PBMCs supplied cDNA or gDNA.

CDR3 length equals 18 residues. The V gene's germline CDR1 is MNHEY and CDR2 SMNVEV (reference sequence). Trimming removed 5 bases at V and 6 bases at J, with 25 bases between. The protocol was immunoSEQ multiplex PCR, while the TCRdb copy is restricted to in-frame clones and leaves out a portion. The profile covers around 260,000 clones, with 87% appearing a single time and 1.5% taken by the ten largest. The chain recombines TRBV27 with TRBJ1-4; D may be TRBD1 (5 bases). The TCR originated in a woman in her thirties or forties who had recovered from COVID-19. The sample was peripheral blood. The CDR3 region has the DNA TGTGCCAGCAGTCCGCTCTCGGGGGTCCTATCCCAGGATGAAAAACTGTTTTTT. It yields the protein CASSPLSGVLSQDEKLFF.